This record looks at one T cell receptor beta chain sequence and its context. Its antigen is not known. Through a sample-barcoded 5' primer and a J-beta primer mix, a second PCR was run for roughly 6 to 11 cycles. With 12 random nucleotides, a template-switch adaptor tagged each individual cDNA molecule. Each sample provided no less than 2.5 million CDR3-containing paired-end reads. MiXCR was run by TCRdb on the 5' RACE reads, yielding one entry per CDR3 protein. Of about 800,000 distinct CDR3 sequences in the sample, about three fifths were seen once. This entry is derived from a study of blood T cells in healthy people across ages. Study results and caveats: Age brought a roughly linear fall in TCR beta diversity measured per million T cells.

Deletions cut 1 base from V and 6 bases from J, with 13 bases between. The V gene's germline CDR1 is SGHTA and CDR2 FQGNSA. The CDR3 covers 14 residues. Sequencing was performed on blood. The chain is built from TRBV7-2 and TRBJ2-7; D not certain. The TCR was taken from a man between 25 and 39 years old in good health. This chain's CDR3 is CASSLGHLGGEQYF. CDR3 sequence (DNA): TGTGCCAGCAGCTTAGGGCATCTGGGTGGCGAGCAGTACTTC.